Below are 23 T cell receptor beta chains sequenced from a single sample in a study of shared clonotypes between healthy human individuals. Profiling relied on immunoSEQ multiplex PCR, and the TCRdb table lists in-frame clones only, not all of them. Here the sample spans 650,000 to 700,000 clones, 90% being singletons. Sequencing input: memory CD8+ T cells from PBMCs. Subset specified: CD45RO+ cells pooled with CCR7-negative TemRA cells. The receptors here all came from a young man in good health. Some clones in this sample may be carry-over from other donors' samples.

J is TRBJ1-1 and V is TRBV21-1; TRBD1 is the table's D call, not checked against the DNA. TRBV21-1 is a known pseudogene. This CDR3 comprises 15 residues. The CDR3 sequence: CASSKVWTGATEAFF. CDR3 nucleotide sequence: TGTGCCAGCAGCAAAGTGTGGACAGGGGCCACTGAAGCTTTCTTT.

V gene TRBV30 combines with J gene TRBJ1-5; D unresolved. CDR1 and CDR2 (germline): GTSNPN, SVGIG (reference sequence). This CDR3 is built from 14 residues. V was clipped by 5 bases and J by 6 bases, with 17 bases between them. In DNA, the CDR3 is TGTGCCTGGGACCCTTCTGGTGGCACTCAGCCCCAGCATTTT. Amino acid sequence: CAWDPSGGTQPQHF.

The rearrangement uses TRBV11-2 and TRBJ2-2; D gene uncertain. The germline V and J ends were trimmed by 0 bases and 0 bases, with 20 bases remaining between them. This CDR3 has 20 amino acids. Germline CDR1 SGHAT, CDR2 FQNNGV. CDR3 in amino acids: CASSLDYRQPAYANTGELFF. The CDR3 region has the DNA TGTGCCAGCAGCTTAGATTACCGGCAGCCTGCCTACGCGAACACCGGGGAGCTGTTTTTT.

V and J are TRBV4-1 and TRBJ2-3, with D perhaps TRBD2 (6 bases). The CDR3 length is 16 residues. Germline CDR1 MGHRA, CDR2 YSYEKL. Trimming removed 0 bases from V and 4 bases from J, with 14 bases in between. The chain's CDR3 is CASSQEGGTRADTQYF. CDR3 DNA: TGCGCCAGCAGCCAAGAGGGGGGAACCCGCGCAGATACGCAGTATTTT.

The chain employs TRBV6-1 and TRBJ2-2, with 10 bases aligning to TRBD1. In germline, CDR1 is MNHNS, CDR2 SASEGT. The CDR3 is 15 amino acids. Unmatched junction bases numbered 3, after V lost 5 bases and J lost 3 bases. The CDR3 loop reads CASSPGQGYTGELFF. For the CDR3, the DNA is TGTGCCAGCAGTCCGGGACAGGGGTACACCGGGGAGCTGTTTTTT.

The CDR3: CAISESWNSPLHF. The CDR3 coding sequence is TGTGCCATCAGTGAGTCCTGGAATTCACCCCTCCACTTT. The chain employs TRBV10-3 and TRBJ1-6; no clear D. The germline V gene has CDR1 ENHRY and CDR2 SYGVKD. V lost 0 bases and J 7 bases, leaving 4 bases between the germline ends. The CDR3 runs to 13 residues.

The CDR3 region has the DNA TGTGCCAGTAGTATAGGGGCAGAGAGAGCTTTCTTT. Residues: CASSIGAERAFF. The V call is TRBV19, the J call TRBJ1-1; D call uncertain. This CDR3 spans 12 amino acids. Trimming left V 1 base short and J 10 bases short, with 10 bases between. Germline assignment: CDR1 LNHDA and CDR2 SQIVND (reference sequence).

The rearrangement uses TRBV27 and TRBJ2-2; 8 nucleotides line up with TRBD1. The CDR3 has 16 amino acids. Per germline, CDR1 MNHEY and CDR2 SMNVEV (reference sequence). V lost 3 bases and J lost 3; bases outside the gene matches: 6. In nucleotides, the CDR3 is TGTGCCAGCAGTTTTTCGACAGGGGAGTACACCGGGGAGCTGTTTTTT. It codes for CASSFSTGEYTGELFF.

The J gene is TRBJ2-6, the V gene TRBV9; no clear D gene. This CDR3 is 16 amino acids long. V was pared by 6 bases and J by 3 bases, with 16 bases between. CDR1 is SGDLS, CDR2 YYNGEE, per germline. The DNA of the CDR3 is TGTGCCAGCACGGGCTGGTTCGGTAGTGGGGCCAACGTCCTGACTTTC. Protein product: CASTGWFGSGANVLTF. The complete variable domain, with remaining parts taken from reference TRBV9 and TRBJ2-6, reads DSGVTQTPKHLITATGQRVTLRCSPRSGDLSVYWYQQSLDQGLQFLIQYYNGEERAKGNILERFSAQQFPDLHSELNLSSLELGDSALYFCASTGWFGSGANVLTFGAGSRLTVL.

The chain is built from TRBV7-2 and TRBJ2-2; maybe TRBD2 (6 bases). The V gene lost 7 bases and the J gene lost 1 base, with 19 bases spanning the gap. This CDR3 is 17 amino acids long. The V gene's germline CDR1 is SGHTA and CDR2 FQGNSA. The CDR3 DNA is TGTGCCAGCACCAACTTAGTCCTGGGACTGAACACCGGGGAGCTGTTTTTT. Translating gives CASTNLVLGLNTGELFF.

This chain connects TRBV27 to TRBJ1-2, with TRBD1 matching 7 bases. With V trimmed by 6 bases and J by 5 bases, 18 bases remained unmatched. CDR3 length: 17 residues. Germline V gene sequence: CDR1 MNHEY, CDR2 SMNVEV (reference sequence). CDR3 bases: TGTGCCAGCAGCCCACGGGGAGGGGGCAGGGTGGGGTATGGCTACACCTTC. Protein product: CASSPRGGGRVGYGYTF.

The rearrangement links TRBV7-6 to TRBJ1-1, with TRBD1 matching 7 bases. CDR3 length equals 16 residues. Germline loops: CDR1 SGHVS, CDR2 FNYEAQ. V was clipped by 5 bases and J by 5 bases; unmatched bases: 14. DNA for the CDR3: TGTGCCAGCAGCCCGACGACAGGGAAGGCGGGAACTGAAGCTTTCTTT. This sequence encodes CASSPTTGKAGTEAFF.

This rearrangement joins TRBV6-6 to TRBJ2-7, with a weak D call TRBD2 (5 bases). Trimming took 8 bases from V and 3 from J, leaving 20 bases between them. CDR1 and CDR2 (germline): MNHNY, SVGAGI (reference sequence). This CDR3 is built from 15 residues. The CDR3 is CASQPPGSGFYEQYF. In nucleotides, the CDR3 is TGTGCCAGCCAGCCCCCGGGGAGCGGTTTCTACGAGCAGTACTTC.

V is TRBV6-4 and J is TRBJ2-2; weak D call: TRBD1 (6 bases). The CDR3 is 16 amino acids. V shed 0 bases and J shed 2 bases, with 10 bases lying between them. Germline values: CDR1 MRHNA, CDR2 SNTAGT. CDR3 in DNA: TGTGCCAGCAGTGACTCGGCAGGGGCCAACACCGGGGAGCTGTTTTTT. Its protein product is CASSDSAGANTGELFF.

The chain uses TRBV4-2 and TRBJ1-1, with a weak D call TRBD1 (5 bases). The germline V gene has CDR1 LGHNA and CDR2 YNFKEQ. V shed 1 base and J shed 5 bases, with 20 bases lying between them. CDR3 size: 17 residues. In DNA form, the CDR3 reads TGTGCCAGCAGCCAAGTGGTGGTAAGGGGCGCGGAGACTGAAGCTTTCTTT. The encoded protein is CASSQVVVRGAETEAFF.

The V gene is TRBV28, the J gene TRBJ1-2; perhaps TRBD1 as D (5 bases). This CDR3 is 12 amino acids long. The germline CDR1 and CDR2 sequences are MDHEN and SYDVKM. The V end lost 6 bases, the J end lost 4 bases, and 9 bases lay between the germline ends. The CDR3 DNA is TGTGCCAGCAGGGGACGCGTCTATGGCTACACCTTC. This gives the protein CASRGRVYGYTF.

In DNA, the CDR3 is TGTGCCAGCAGTTTATCGCGGGGCTACACCTTC. Amino acid sequence: CASSLSRGYTF. The chain couples TRBV28 to TRBJ1-2; D gene ambiguous. V lost 1 base and J 8 bases, leaving 5 bases between the germline ends. The CDR3 consists of 11 residues. Germline V gene sequence: CDR1 MDHEN, CDR2 SYDVKM.

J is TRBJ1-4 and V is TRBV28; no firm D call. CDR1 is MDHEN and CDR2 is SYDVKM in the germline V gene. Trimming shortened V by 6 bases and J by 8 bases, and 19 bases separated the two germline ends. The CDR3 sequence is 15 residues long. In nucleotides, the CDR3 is TGTGCCAGCAGGGAACTCCGAGACACCGTGGAAAAACTGTTTTTT. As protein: CASRELRDTVEKLFF. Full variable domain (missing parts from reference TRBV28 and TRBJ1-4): DVKVTQSSRYLVKRTGEKVFLECVQDMDHENMFWYRQDPGLGLRLIYFSYDVKMKEKGDIPEGYSVSREKKERFSLILESASTNQTSMYLCASRELRDTVEKLFFGSGTQLSVL.

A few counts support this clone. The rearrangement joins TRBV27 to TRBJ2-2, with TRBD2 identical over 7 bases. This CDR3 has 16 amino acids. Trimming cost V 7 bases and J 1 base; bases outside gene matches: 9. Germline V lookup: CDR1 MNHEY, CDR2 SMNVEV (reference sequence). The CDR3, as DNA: TGTGCCAGCAAAGGCCTAGCGGACGAGAACACCGGGGAGCTGTTTTTT. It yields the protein CASKGLADENTGELFF.

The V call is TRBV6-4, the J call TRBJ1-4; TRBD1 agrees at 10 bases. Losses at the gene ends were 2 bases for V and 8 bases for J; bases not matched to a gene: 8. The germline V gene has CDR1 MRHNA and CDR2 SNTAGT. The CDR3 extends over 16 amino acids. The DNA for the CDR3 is TGTGCCAGCAGTGACGTGGGGACAGGGGAGGGGGAAAAACTGTTTTTT. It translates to CASSDVGTGEGEKLFF.

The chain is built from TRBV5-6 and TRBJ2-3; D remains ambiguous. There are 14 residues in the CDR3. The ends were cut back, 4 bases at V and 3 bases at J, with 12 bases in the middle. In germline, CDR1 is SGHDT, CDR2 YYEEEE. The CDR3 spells CASSPSLWTDTQYF. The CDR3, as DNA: TGTGCCAGCAGCCCCTCCCTATGGACAGATACGCAGTATTTT.

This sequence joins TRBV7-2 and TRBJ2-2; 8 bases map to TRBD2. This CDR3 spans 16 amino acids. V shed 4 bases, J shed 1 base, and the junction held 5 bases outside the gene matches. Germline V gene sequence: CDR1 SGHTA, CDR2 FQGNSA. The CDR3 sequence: CASSSRGGRNTGELFF. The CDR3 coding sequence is TGTGCCAGCAGCTCCCGGGGGGGGCGGAACACCGGGGAGCTGTTTTTT.

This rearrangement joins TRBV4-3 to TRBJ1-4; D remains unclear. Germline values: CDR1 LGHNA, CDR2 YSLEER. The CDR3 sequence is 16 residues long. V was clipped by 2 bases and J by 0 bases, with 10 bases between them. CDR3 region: CASSQPVKATNEKLFF. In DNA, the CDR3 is TGCGCCAGCAGCCAACCTGTTAAGGCAACTAATGAAAAACTGTTTTTT.